This TCR beta chain derives from a study of blood T cell repertoires in COVID-19 (dated by TCRdb to about 2020). Describing the broader study: Collaborator samples came from the United States, Italy and Spain and covered acute and convalescent phases of COVID-19. The material from the prospective study consisted of cDNA or gDNA derived from T cells, B-cell-depleted T cells, or PBMCs. Subjects who had been exposed to COVID-19, were actively infected with it, or had recovered from it provided the deeply sampled blood TCRbeta repertoires that made up the dataset. The repertoires were released in a freely available public database intended as a resource for research on the immune response to SARS-CoV-2. The samples were drawn from the first 160 participants of the ongoing ImmuneRACE study and from more than 1,000 subjects provided by 6 global collaborators. The sample metadata nearly always contained a de-identified subject ID, COVID-19 status, age in years and sex. Where available, HLA class I and class II types were taken from metadata supplied by the sample provider and were not determined by assay-based typing. The paper as a whole reports these results and caveats: The amount of clinical and demographic metadata varied by source and participant and was provided uncurated.

There are 16 amino acids in the CDR3, from cysteine to phenylalanine inclusive. Only the CDR3 part of the read is kept: 48 bases, read in frame from the first base. V was cut back by 6 bases and J by 2 bases, leaving a gap of 16 bases between them. The germline V gene (reference sequence) yields MNHNY for CDR1 and SVGAGI for CDR2. With regard to this clone: Its antigen is unknown. Per-base qualities were not stored, and no clone one base away is much larger.

Collaborating institutions collected whole blood in K2EDTA tubes following their own protocols. For TCRbeta analysis, collaborators shipped samples in one of three forms: frozen whole blood, isolated PBMCs, or DNA extracted from either of those sample types. The immunoSEQ Assay, a bias-controlled multiplex PCR, was used to amplify TCRbeta CDR3 regions from genomic DNA. Turning to the authors' computational methods: The number of nucleated cells in each sample was estimated from the amplification of reference gene primers within the assay. Sequence reads were collapsed and filtered to measure the absolute abundance of every unique TCRbeta CDR3 rearrangement. For each sample, productive Simpson clonality was calculated as the square root of Simpson's diversity index across productive rearrangements. TCRdb stores this immuneACCESS table with in-frame sequences only. Part of the clones is absent; in the studies checked, under half of the shortfall reflects unresolved V genes, and no reason is known for the rest. The DNA was the basis for D and trimming; V, J and clone size are from that table. For this sample the table gives nearly 90,000 clones, of which approximately 89% were detected only once. The biggest ten clones account for over 0.45% of the sample.

This TCR was sampled from a man between 60 and 75 years old with acute or convalescent COVID-19. The receptor chain draws on TRBV6-6 and TRBJ2-2, with a weak D call of TRBD2 (5 bases match). Material: peripheral blood. The CDR3: CASSPSRRTNTGELFF. The bases are TGTGCCAGCAGCCCATCCAGGAGGACCAACACCGGGGAGCTGTTTTTT.